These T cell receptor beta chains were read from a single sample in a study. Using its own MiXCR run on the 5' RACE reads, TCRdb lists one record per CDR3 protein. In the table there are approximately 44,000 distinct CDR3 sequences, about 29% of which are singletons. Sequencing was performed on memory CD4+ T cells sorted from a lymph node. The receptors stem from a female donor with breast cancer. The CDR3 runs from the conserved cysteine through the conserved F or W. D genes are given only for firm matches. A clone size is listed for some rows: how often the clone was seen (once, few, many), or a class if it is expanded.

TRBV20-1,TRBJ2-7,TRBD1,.,CSARGDRDTDEQYF,TGCAGTGCTAGAGGAGACAGGGATACAGACGAGCAGTACTTC
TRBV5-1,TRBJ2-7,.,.,CASSLRQGGEQYF,TGCGCCAGCAGCTTGCGGCAGGGGGGAGAGCAGTACTTC
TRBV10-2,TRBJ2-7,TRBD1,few,CASADLYRGQSYEQYF,TGCGCCAGCGCGGACCTCTATCGGGGACAGTCCTACGAGCAGTACTTC
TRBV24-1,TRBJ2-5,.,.,CATSDPGDRQETQYF,TGTGCCACCAGTGACCCCGGCGACAGACAAGAGACCCAGTACTTC
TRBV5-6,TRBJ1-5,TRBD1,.,CASGQGFSNQPQHF,TGTGCCAGCGGACAGGGCTTTAGCAATCAGCCCCAGCATTTT
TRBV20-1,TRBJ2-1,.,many,CSARDTRSNEQFF,TGCAGTGCTAGAGATACTAGAAGCAATGAGCAGTTCTTC
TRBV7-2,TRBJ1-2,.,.,CASSLGPQQGYGYTF,TGTGCCAGCAGCTTAGGCCCCCAACAAGGCTATGGCTACACCTTC
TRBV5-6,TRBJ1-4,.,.,CASSFYNEKLFF,TGTGCCAGCAGCTTCTACAATGAAAAACTGTTTTTT
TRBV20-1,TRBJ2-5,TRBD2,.,CSAPSGRLAQYF,TGCAGTGCACCTAGCGGGAGGTTAGCCCAGTACTTC
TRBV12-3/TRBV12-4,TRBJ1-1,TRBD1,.,CASSPGTVNTEAFF,TGTGCCAGCAGTCCCGGGACAGTGAACACTGAAGCTTTCTTT
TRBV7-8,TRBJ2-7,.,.,CASSLAIYEQYF,TGTGCCAGCAGCCTTGCAATCTACGAGCAGTACTTC
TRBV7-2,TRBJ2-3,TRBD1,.,CASSIEQGTDTQYF,TGTGCCAGCAGCATAGAACAGGGGACAGATACGCAGTATTTT
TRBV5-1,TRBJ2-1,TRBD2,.,CASSPRLASNEQFF,TGCGCCAGCAGCCCCCGACTAGCGTCCAATGAGCAGTTCTTC
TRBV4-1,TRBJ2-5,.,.,CASSQVAGATRETQYF,TGCGCCAGCAGCCAAGTGGCGGGGGCGACAAGAGAGACCCAGTACTTC
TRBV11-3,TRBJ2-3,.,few,CASSFRGVADTQYF,TGTGCCAGCAGCTTCAGGGGAGTGGCAGATACGCAGTATTTT
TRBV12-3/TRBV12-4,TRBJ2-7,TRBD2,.,CASTHSIAGGSHEQYF,TGTGCCAGCACTCACTCCATAGCGGGAGGCTCCCACGAGCAGTACTTC
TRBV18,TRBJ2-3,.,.,CASSPSYADTQYF,TGTGCCAGCTCACCAAGTTATGCAGATACGCAGTATTTT
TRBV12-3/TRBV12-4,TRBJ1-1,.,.,CASSQKQGVMNTEAFF,TGTGCCAGCAGCCAAAAGCAGGGCGTCATGAACACTGAAGCTTTCTTT
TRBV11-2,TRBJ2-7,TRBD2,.,CASSSIAGGPYEQYF,TGTGCCAGCAGCTCGATAGCGGGGGGCCCCTACGAGCAGTACTTC
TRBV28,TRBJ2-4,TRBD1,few,CASREGQELQLAKNIQYF,TGTGCCAGCAGGGAGGGACAGGAGCTCCAACTAGCCAAAAACATTCAGTACTTC
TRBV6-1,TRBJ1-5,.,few,CASRGERGWIYSNQPQHF,TGTGCCAGCAGAGGGGAGAGAGGGTGGATTTATAGCAATCAGCCCCAGCATTTT
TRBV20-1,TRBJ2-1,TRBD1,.,CSARYRGHVQFF,TGCAGTGCTAGATACAGGGGCCATGTGCAGTTCTTC
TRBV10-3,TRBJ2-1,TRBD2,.,CAIREVSYNEQFF,TGTGCCATTCGGGAGGTCTCCTACAATGAGCAGTTCTTC
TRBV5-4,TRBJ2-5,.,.,CASSLNRAKYQETRYF,TGTGCCAGCAGCCTTAACAGGGCTAAGTACCAAGAGACCCGGTACTTC
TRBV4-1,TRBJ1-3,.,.,CASGQYGTTGNTIYF,TGCGCCAGCGGCCAATACGGCACCACTGGAAACACCATATATTTT
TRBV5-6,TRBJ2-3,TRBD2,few,CASSPTGLGGTDTQYF,TGTGCCAGCAGCCCTACCGGACTAGGTGGGACAGATACGCAGTATTTT
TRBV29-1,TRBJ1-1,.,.,CSVSGLMNTEAFF,TGCAGCGTGTCGGGGTTAATGAACACTGAAGCTTTCTTT
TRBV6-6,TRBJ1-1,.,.,CASSYLGGDTEAFF,TGTGCCAGCAGTTACCTGGGGGGGGACACTGAAGCTTTCTTT
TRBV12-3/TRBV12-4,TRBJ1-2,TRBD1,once,CAGSLARTGTYGYTF,TGTGCCGGCAGTTTAGCTCGGACAGGGACATATGGCTACACCTTC
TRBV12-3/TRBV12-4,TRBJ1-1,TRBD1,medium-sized,CASSHRTGSGEAFF,TGTGCCAGCAGCCACCGGACAGGGAGTGGTGAAGCTTTCTTT
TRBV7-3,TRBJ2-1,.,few,CASSLSLNNEQFF,TGTGCCAGCAGCTTAAGCCTAAACAATGAGCAGTTCTTC
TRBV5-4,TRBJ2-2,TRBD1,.,CASSLGTGGTGELFF,TGTGCCAGCAGCTTGGGGACAGGGGGCACCGGGGAGCTGTTTTTT
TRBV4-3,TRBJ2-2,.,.,CASSQEGEGTGELFF,TGCGCCAGCAGCCAAGAAGGGGAAGGCACCGGGGAGCTGTTTTTT
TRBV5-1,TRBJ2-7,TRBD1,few,CASSFDRGRGQYF,TGCGCCAGCAGCTTCGACAGGGGGCGAGGGCAGTACTTC
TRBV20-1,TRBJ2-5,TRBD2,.,CSASPTSGLYQETQYF,TGCAGTGCCTCCCCCACTAGCGGGCTATACCAAGAGACCCAGTACTTC
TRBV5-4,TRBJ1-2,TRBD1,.,CASSPNLSGGAEGGYTF,TGTGCCAGCAGCCCGAACTTGTCAGGGGGCGCAGAGGGGGGCTACACCTTC
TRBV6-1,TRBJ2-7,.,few,CASRNRVTYEQYF,TGTGCCAGCCGAAACAGGGTTACCTACGAGCAGTACTTC
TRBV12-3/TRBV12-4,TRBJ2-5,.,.,CASSPGLGGSETQYF,TGTGCCAGCAGTCCGGGACTGGGAGGTTCAGAGACCCAGTACTTC
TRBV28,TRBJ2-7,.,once,CAGSTSGVEQYF,TGTGCCGGCAGTACCTCAGGGGTCGAGCAGTACTTC
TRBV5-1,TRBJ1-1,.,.,CASSPLQGATEAFF,TGCGCCAGCAGCCCTCTTCAGGGAGCCACTGAAGCTTTCTTT
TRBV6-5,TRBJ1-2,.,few,CASSYEQAYGYTF,TGTGCCAGCAGTTACGAACAGGCCTATGGCTACACCTTC
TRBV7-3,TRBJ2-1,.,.,CASSRSARMTTYSYNEQFF,TGTGCCAGCAGCCGTTCCGCTAGGATGACCACGTACTCCTACAATGAGCAGTTCTTC
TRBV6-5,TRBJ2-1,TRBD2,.,CASSPPGGTSGVNEQFF,TGTGCCAGCAGTCCCCCCGGGGGGACTAGCGGGGTAAATGAGCAGTTCTTC
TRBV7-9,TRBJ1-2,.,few,CASSPQGGGGGYTF,TGTGCCAGCAGCCCCCAGGGTGGGGGTGGCGGCTACACCTTC
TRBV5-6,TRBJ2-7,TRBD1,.,CASSLWQRDSTYEQYF,TGTGCCAGCAGCTTGTGGCAACGGGACAGTACCTACGAGCAGTACTTC
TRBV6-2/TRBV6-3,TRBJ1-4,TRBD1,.,CASPGQGNEKLFF,TGTGCCAGCCCGGGACAGGGAAATGAAAAACTGTTTTTT
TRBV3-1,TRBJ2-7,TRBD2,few,CASSRGLATYYEQYF,TGTGCCAGCAGCCGTGGACTAGCGACGTACTACGAGCAGTACTTC
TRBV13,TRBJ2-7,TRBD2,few,CASSLAGSGGPREQYF,TGTGCCAGCAGCTTGGCGGGTAGCGGGGGACCTCGGGAGCAGTACTTC
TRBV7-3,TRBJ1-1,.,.,CASSPHDPENTEAFF,TGTGCCAGCAGCCCTCACGACCCCGAGAACACTGAAGCTTTCTTT
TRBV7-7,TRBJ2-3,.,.,CASSQAGTDTQYF,TGTGCTAGCAGCCAGGCGGGTACGGATACGCAGTATTTT
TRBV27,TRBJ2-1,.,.,CASSLYIGTPNLPHNEQSF,TGTGCCAGCAGTCTCTATATAGGGACACCAAACCTCCCCCACAATGAGCAGTCCTTC
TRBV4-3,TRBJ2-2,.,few,CASSQDPRMDIANTGELFF,TGCGCCAGCAGCCAAGATCCCCGCATGGACATCGCGAACACCGGGGAGCTGTTTTTT
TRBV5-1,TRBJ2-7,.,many,CASTRDTDHEQYF,TGCGCCAGCACCCGGGACACGGACCACGAGCAGTACTTC
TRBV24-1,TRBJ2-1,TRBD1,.,CATSDLHTGGTDEQFF,TGTGCCACCAGTGATTTGCATACAGGGGGCACAGATGAGCAGTTCTTC
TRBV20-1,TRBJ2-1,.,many,CSATSPAGVGEQFF,TGCAGTGCTACCTCCCCGGCAGGGGTCGGAGAGCAGTTCTTC
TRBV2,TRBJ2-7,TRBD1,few,CASSYGTGEIYEQYF,TGTGCCAGCAGCTATGGGACAGGGGAAATCTACGAGCAGTACTTC
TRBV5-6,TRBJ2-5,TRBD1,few,CASSLGQGAQETQYF,TGTGCCAGCAGCTTGGGACAGGGCGCCCAAGAGACCCAGTACTTC
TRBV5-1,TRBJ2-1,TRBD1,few,CASSLTTGAYNEQFF,TGCGCCAGCAGCTTGACGACAGGGGCGTACAATGAGCAGTTCTTC